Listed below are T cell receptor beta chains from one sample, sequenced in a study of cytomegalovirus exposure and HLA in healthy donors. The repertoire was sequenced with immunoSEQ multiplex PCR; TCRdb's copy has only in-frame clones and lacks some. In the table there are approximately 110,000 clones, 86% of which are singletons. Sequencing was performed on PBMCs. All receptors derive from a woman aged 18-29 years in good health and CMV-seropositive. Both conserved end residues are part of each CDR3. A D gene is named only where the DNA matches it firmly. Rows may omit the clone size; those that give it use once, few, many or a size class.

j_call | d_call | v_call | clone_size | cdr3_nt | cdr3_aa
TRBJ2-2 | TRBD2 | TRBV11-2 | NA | TGTGCCAGCAGAGGCGGGGGGATTCACACCGGGGAGCTGTTTTTT | CASRGGGIHTGELFF
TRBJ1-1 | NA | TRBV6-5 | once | TGTGCCAGCAGTTACTCGAGCGCCGAAGCTTTCTTT | CASSYSSAEAFF
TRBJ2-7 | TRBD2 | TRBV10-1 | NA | TGCGCCAGCAGCCGTACACTAGCGCCGTACGAGCAGTACTTC | CASSRTLAPYEQYF
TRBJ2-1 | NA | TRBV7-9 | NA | TGTGCCAGCAGCTTAGGGGCAGGGCTCAATGAGCAGTTCTTC | CASSLGAGLNEQFF
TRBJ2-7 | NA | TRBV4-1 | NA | TGCGCCAGCAGCCAAGAGCAGGGGCGGTACGAGCAGTACTTC | CASSQEQGRYEQYF
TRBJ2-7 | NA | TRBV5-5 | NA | TGTGCCAGCAGCCCGCCTACTATCGAGCAGTACTTC | CASSPPTIEQYF
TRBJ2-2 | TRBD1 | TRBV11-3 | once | TGTGCCAGCAGATATTTGACAGGGGACACCGGGGAGCTGTTTTTT | CASRYLTGDTGELFF
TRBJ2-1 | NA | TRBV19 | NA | TGTGCCAGTAGTATAGATAGTAGAAATGAGCAGTTCTTC | CASSIDSRNEQFF
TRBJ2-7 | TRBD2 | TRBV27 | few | TGTGCCAGCAGTCCATCCGGGACTAAGTTCTACGAGCAGTACTTC | CASSPSGTKFYEQYF
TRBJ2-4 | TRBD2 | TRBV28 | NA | TGTGCCAGCACCACTATAGCGGGCTCCGGGGGAGCCAAAAACATTCAGTACTTC | CASTTIAGSGGAKNIQYF
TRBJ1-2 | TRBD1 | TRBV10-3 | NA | TGTGCCATCAGTGAGTCTGGGACAGCCTATGGCTACACCTTC | CAISESGTAYGYTF
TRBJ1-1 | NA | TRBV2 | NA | TGTGCCAGCAGAAGGACTCCCTGGAACACTGAAGCTTTCTTT | CASRRTPWNTEAFF
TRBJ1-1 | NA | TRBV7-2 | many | TGTGCCAGCAGCTTAGAGGGGGAAGCTTTCTTT | CASSLEGEAFF
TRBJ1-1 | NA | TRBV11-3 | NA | TGTGCCAGCAGCGAGGTATCGGGGGTGCGTCCAATGAACACTGAAGCTTTCTTT | CASSEVSGVRPMNTEAFF
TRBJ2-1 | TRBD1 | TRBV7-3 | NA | TGTGCCAGCAGCCCGACAGGGCCCAATGAGCAGTTCTTC | CASSPTGPNEQFF
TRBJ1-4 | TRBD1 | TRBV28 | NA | TGTGCCACTAAGGGACAGGAGGAGGAAAAACTGTTTTTT | CATKGQEEEKLFF
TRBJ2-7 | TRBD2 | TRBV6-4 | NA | TGTGCCAGCAGTGCGGGAGGGCCAGTGAACGAGCAGTACTTC | CASSAGGPVNEQYF
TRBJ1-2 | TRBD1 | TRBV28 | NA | TGTGCCAGCGGACAGGGGGATTATTATGGCTACACCTTC | CASGQGDYYGYTF
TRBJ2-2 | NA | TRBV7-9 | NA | TGTGCCAGCAGCTTCCCAGGGGACGGAGGGGAGCTGTTTTTT | CASSFPGDGGELFF
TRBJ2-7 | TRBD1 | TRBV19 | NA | TGTGCCAGTAGTCGGACAGGTTCCCGCTACGAGCAGTACTTC | CASSRTGSRYEQYF